Reported below is one TCR beta chain. Its antigen is as yet unknown. The entry originates in a study of OX40 agonist ivuxolimab in advanced cancers. Looking at the study overall: At about 81% male, the cohort had a mean age of 60 years, ranging from about 23 to 79. Checkpoint inhibitors had been given previously to approximately 41% of patients. Points from the study as a whole: CD8+ T cells were the subset that, on average, had more expanded clones than CD4+. The study did not work out the antigen specificity of the expanded peripheral T cells.

Some clones are missing from TCRdb's copy, which holds only in-frame ones; the method was immunoSEQ multiplex PCR. The sample has about 70,000 clones; more than 75% are singletons. V was cut by 8 bases and J by 7 bases, with 14 bases left in between. CDR1 and CDR2 from the germline V gene are MNHEY and SVGAGI. The CDR3 is made up of 12 amino acids. The genes are TRBV6-5 and TRBJ1-2; D is perhaps TRBD1 (6 bases). The clonotype comes from an adult with an advanced solid tumor such as melanoma, head and neck, liver or kidney cancer. The starting material was CD4+ or CD8+ T cells sorted from blood, obtained in a trial of the OX40 agonist ivuxolimab. CDR3 bases: TGTGCCAGCGGCAGGGGATCGCGTGGCTACACCTTC. Translated: CASGRGSRGYTF.